This T cell receptor (beta chain) is drawn from a study of T-cell memory formation after mild COVID-19. Per germline, CDR1 LNHNV and CDR2 YYDKDF (reference sequence). The CDR3 is 15 amino acids. One entry per CDR3 protein, called by TCRdb with MiXCR from the 5' RACE reads. The sample has roughly 310,000 distinct CDR3 sequences, 15% to 20% seen once; the top ten hold about 22%. Whole-study findings and limits: Some clones that responded were present in memory (sampled pre-infection), which suggests cross-reactive memory joined. Contracting CD4+ clones lay largely in CM and EM, with CD8+ ones residing in EMRA. Later expanders leaned CD4+, whereas day 15 to 85 contracting clones were balanced CD4/CD8.

This clonotype was seen at least ten times. The antigen is undetermined. Compared with germline, one end of the junction differs, possibly owing to a read error. The chain recombines TRBV15 with TRBJ2-3; D perhaps matches TRBD1 (5 bases). The receptor was derived from a man younger than 35 who had mild COVID-19 (a few samples of this study predate the infection). Cell type and time point are not known. The specimen sequenced was PBMCs or a T cell subset sorted from them (not recorded which). The CDR3 sequence is CATSRADPVTDTQYF. CDR3 coding DNA: TGTGCCACGAGCAGGGCCGACCCAGTAACAGATACGCAGTATTTT.